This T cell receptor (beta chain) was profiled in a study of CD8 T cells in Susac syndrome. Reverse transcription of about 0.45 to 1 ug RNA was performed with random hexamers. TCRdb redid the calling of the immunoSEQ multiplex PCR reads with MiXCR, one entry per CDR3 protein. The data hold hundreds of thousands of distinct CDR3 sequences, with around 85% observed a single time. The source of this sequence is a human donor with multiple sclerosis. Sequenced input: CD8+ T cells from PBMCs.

CDR3 loop: CASSSWGGTPYEQYF. The CDR3 DNA reads TGTGCCAGCAGCTCCTGGGGGGGCACCCCCTACGAGCAGTACTTC. The rearrangement links TRBV27 to TRBJ2-7; tentative D call: TRBD2 (7 bases). This CDR3 contains 15 residues. Trimming shortened V by 6 bases and J by 2 bases, and 17 bases separated the two germline ends. In germline, CDR1 is MNHEY, CDR2 SMNVEV (reference sequence).